The 31 T cell receptor beta chains listed next were all sequenced from one sample in a study of cytomegalovirus exposure and HLA in healthy donors. PCR primers comprised 60 Vbeta and 13 Jbeta primers. The data were produced by immunoSEQ multiplex PCR, yet TCRdb's version contains in-frame clones alone and is incomplete. The data hold around 120,000 clones, with around 78% observed a single time. The specimen was PBMCs. The origin of the receptors is a woman in her 30s in good health and CMV-seropositive.

The CDR3 DNA follows: TGCGCCAGCAGCCAAGAGGGACAGACCGGTAGCAATCAGCCCCAGCATTTT. Translating it yields CASSQEGQTGSNQPQHF. V usage is TRBV4-1 and J usage is TRBJ1-5, with TRBD1 identical over 7 bases. Germline V gene lookup returns CDR1 MGHRA and CDR2 YSYEKL. The CDR3 is made up of 17 amino acids. J was trimmed by 0 bases and V by 0 bases; bases with no gene match: 5.

The genes are TRBV30 and TRBJ2-7; D gene uncertain. CDR3 length: 13 amino acids. Between the trimmed V and J ends, which lost 5 bases and 3 bases, there was a span of 14 bases. Germline V gene data show CDR1 as GTSNPN and CDR2 as SVGIG (reference sequence). As DNA, the CDR3 is TGTGCCTGGGGGCAGAAGGAAATCTACGAGCAGTACTTC. Translated, it gives CAWGQKEIYEQYF.

In its sample, this clone was seen a few times. This chain links TRBV4-2 with TRBJ1-3; D is possibly TRBD1 (6 bases). CDR1 is LGHNA, CDR2 YNFKEQ, per germline. The V and J ends lost 0 bases and 3 bases respectively, with 15 bases between them. The CDR3 covers 17 residues. CDR3 in amino acids: CASSQDYRVSLGNTIYF. The CDR3, as DNA: TGTGCCAGCAGCCAAGACTACAGGGTGTCCCTTGGAAACACCATATATTTT.

This sequence joins TRBV19 and TRBJ2-5, with 7 bases identical to TRBD2. Germline values: CDR1 LNHDA, CDR2 SQIVND (reference sequence). The trim removed 1 base at V and 5 bases at J, leaving 4 bases unmatched. This CDR3 is 14 amino acids long. The CDR3 region is CASSIGRGVETQYF. CDR3 bases: TGTGCCAGTAGTATAGGTCGGGGGGTGGAGACCCAGTACTTC.

The rearrangement links TRBV5-6 to TRBJ2-2; no reliable D call. Between the trimmed V and J ends, which lost 2 bases and 8 bases, there was a span of 7 bases. The CDR3 is 12 amino acids. CDR1 SGHDT and CDR2 YYEEEE come from the germline V gene. CDR3 sequence (DNA): TGTGCCAGCAGCTTTGAGAGGGGGGAGCTGTTTTTT. Its protein product is CASSFERGELFF. Variable domain in full (rest from reference TRBV5-6 and TRBJ2-2): DAGVTQSPTHLIKTRGQQVTLRCSPKSGHDTVSWYQQALGQGPQFIFQYYEEEERQRGNFPDRFSGHQFPNYSSELNVNALLLGDSALYLCASSFERGELFFGEGSRLTVL.

This clone was counted once. The V gene is TRBV6-5, the J gene TRBJ1-2; D remains ambiguous. This CDR3 spans 13 amino acids. The germline CDR1 and CDR2 sequences are MNHEY and SVGAGI. Trimming shortened V by 7 bases and J by 8 bases, and 17 bases separated the two germline ends. The CDR3 loop is CASKVAAVGGYTF. The CDR3 DNA sequence: TGTGCCAGCAAGGTGGCGGCCGTCGGGGGCTACACCTTC.

This rearrangement joins TRBV4-3 to TRBJ2-1; 9 nucleotides match TRBD2. V gave up 0 bases and J gave up 4 bases; unmatched junction bases: 10. The CDR3 length is 18 residues. Germline values: CDR1 LGHNA, CDR2 YSLEER. The CDR3 coding sequence is TGCGCCAGCAGCCAAGACCCAGCGGGGGGCCAGGTGTACAATGAGCAGTTCTTC. It translates to CASSQDPAGGQVYNEQFF.

V and J are TRBV2 and TRBJ1-1; unclear D gene. The CDR3 is 14 amino acids. With 7 bases removed from V and 1 base from J, the gap between germline ends came to 13 bases. Germline CDR1 SNHLY, CDR2 FYNNEI. CDR3 DNA: TGTGCCAGCAAGCCCATGACGGGGAACACTGAAGCTTTCTTT. It yields the protein CASKPMTGNTEAFF. The full variable domain, in which reference TRBV2 and TRBJ1-1 provide the parts outside the CDR3, is EPEVTQTPSHQVTQMGQEVILRCVPISNHLYFYWYRQILGQKVEFLVSFYNNEISEKSEIFDDQFSVERPDGSNFTLKIRSTKLEDSAMYFCASKPMTGNTEAFFGQGTRLTVV.

This clone occurred a few times. The sample contains more than one DNA sequence encoding this CDR3. This chain's CDR3 is CASSPTPSYEQYF. Written as DNA, the CDR3 is TGTGCCAGCAGCCCGACACCATCCTACGAGCAGTACTTC. J is TRBJ2-7 and V is TRBV5-4; D gene unclear. V shed 4 bases and J shed 1 base, with 9 bases lying between them. Germline CDR1 and CDR2: SGHNT and YYREEE (reference sequence). The CDR3 runs to 13 residues.

CDR3 residues: CASSISAGGTFNEQFF. In nucleotides, the CDR3 is TGTGCCAGCAGTATATCAGCGGGGGGGACGTTCAATGAGCAGTTCTTC. This rearrangement joins TRBV2 to TRBJ2-1, with 10 bases lining up with TRBD2. V lost 5 bases, J lost 6 bases, and 10 bases stayed unmatched. The CDR3 is 16 amino acids. Looked up from germline, CDR1 is SNHLY and CDR2 is FYNNEI.

This sequence joins TRBV6-1 and TRBJ1-2, with 8 nucleotides matching TRBD1. This CDR3 is built from 14 residues. Per the germline V gene, CDR1 is MNHNS and CDR2 is SASEGT. V lost 6 bases to trimming and J lost 2 bases; unmatched junction nucleotides: 5. The CDR3 loop is CASSARQGNYGYTF. As DNA, the CDR3 is TGTGCCAGCAGCGCAAGACAGGGGAACTATGGCTACACCTTC.

V gene TRBV5-1 combines with J gene TRBJ2-5, with 12 nucleotides matching TRBD2. In germline, CDR1 is SGHRS, CDR2 YFSETQ. This CDR3 has 15 residues. V shed 4 bases and J 5 bases; nucleotides not matched to a gene: 6. Written as DNA, the CDR3 is TGCGCCAGCAGCACAACCGGGACTAGCGGGGAGACCCAGTACTTC. Amino acid sequence: CASSTTGTSGETQYF.

This chain connects TRBV28 to TRBJ2-7; 8 bases match TRBD1. This CDR3 is built from 14 residues. Per the germline V gene, CDR1 is MDHEN and CDR2 is SYDVKM. V gave up 5 bases and J gave up 5 bases; unmatched junction bases: 8. Here the CDR3 DNA reads TGTGCCAGCAGTCGGGATCAGGGGGCCAACGAGCAGTACTTC. Protein product: CASSRDQGANEQYF.

This clone was recorded once. The chain employs TRBV2 and TRBJ1-3, with 7 positions matching TRBD1. Germline V CDR1 and CDR2: SNHLY, FYNNEI. This CDR3 spans 15 amino acids. The V segment lost 11 bases and the J segment 0 bases; nucleotides outside the gene matches: 10. The CDR3 sequence is CACRDSLYSGNTIYF. The CDR3 nucleotides are TGTGCCTGCCGGGACAGCCTTTACTCTGGAAACACCATATATTTT.

The chain couples TRBV4-1 to TRBJ1-2; TRBD1 is a possible D gene (6 bases). The V gene lost 0 bases and the J gene lost 0 bases, with 26 bases spanning the gap. CDR1 MGHRA and CDR2 YSYEKL come from the germline V gene. There are 21 residues in the CDR3. The CDR3 region has the DNA TGCGCCAGCAGCCAAGAGTCCGTAGTTTGGACAGAGACCCAAGCTAACTATGGCTACACCTTC. This translates into CASSQESVVWTETQANYGYTF.

The rearrangement joins TRBV19 to TRBJ2-5; 15 bases align to TRBD2. Unmatched junction bases numbered 2, after V lost 7 bases and J lost 5 bases. The CDR3 is made up of 14 amino acids. CDR1 is LNHDA and CDR2 is SQIVND in the germline V gene (reference sequence). The CDR3 DNA reads TGTGCCAGTACCGGGACTAGCGGGAGGGAGACCCAGTACTTC. Its protein product is CASTGTSGRETQYF.

The chain recombines TRBV5-1 with TRBJ2-1; 8 positions match TRBD1. From germline, CDR1 is SGHRS and CDR2 YFSETQ. The CDR3 runs 14 residues. J lost 11 bases, V lost 9 bases, and 16 bases had no gene match. The CDR3 loop reads CATEGGQGASKQFF. The CDR3 region has the DNA TGCGCCACCGAGGGGGGTCAGGGGGCATCCAAGCAGTTCTTC.

The genes are TRBV28 and TRBJ2-5, with 15 bases that match TRBD2. J was trimmed by 3 bases and V by 6 bases; bases with no gene match: 2. Germline V gene sequence: CDR1 MDHEN, CDR2 SYDVKM. The CDR3 is made up of 15 amino acids. The CDR3 nucleotides are TGTGCCAGCAGACGGACTAGCGGGGGGGAAGAGACCCAGTACTTC. It translates to CASRRTSGGEETQYF.

The rearrangement links TRBV5-6 to TRBJ2-1, with 10 nucleotides matching TRBD2. The CDR3 has 15 residues. Trimming at V came to 4 bases and at J to 5 bases, leaving 6 bases not matched to a gene. CDR1 and CDR2 (germline): SGHDT, YYEEEE. Here the CDR3 DNA reads TGTGCCAGCAGCCTGGGACTAGCGCCCCACAATGAGCAGTTCTTC. This codes for CASSLGLAPHNEQFF. The whole variable domain, filled in from reference TRBV5-6 and TRBJ2-1, reads DAGVTQSPTHLIKTRGQQVTLRCSPKSGHDTVSWYQQALGQGPQFIFQYYEEEERQRGNFPDRFSGHQFPNYSSELNVNALLLGDSALYLCASSLGLAPHNEQFFGPGTRLTVL.

About this clone: One end of the junction fails to match germline, which may point to a read error. The chain couples TRBV11-2 to TRBJ1-2; no definite D call. CDR1 is SGHAT and CDR2 is FQNNGV in the germline V gene. The CDR3 has 15 amino acids. The CDR3 DNA sequence: TGTGCCAGCAGTTTAGGGCCTGGCGGCGCGTCGGGCTACACCTTC. Translation gives CASSLGPGGASGYTF.

The gene calls are TRBV5-5 and TRBJ2-1; no reliable D call. The V gene lost 5 bases and the J gene lost 0 bases, with 9 bases spanning the gap. The CDR3 extends over 14 amino acids. The germline CDR1 and CDR2 sequences are SGHKS and YYEKEE (reference sequence). CDR3 residues: CASSISSSYNEQFF. CDR3 DNA: TGTGCCAGCAGTATTTCTAGCTCCTACAATGAGCAGTTCTTC.

This chain uses TRBV6-1 with TRBJ1-4; D gene unclear. The CDR3 loop spans 14 amino acids. Germline V gene lookup returns CDR1 MNHNS and CDR2 SASEGT. V was trimmed by 5 bases and J by 3 bases, leaving 10 bases between them. DNA of the CDR3: TGTGCCAGCAGTCTGGAGTTGTCTAATGAAAAACTGTTTTTT. Protein product: CASSLELSNEKLFF.

Turning to this clone: At one boundary the junction diverges from the germline segment, which might be a read error. This chain connects TRBV7-9 to TRBJ2-7; 8 nucleotides line up with TRBD1. Germline values: CDR1 SEHNR, CDR2 FQNEAQ (reference sequence). This CDR3 contains 17 residues. The CDR3 region has the DNA TGTTCCAGCAGCTTACGCCCCGGGACAGGTGAAGGCTACGAGCAGTACTTC. Its protein product is CSSSLRPGTGEGYEQYF.

The chain is built from TRBV7-6 and TRBJ2-2; D may be TRBD2 (7 bases). The CDR3 loop spans 16 amino acids. Trimming left V 1 base short and J 5 bases short, with 14 bases between. The germline V gene encodes CDR1 SGHVS and CDR2 FNYEAQ. The CDR3 DNA reads as TGTGCCAGCAGCTTAGGAGGGGGGGTACGGACCGGGGAGCTGTTTTTT. This translates into CASSLGGGVRTGELFF.

The chain combines TRBV7-9 with TRBJ1-5; 9 bases agree with TRBD1. The CDR3 loop spans 12 amino acids. CDR1 SEHNR and CDR2 FQNEAQ come from the germline V gene (reference sequence). J lost 4 bases, V lost 8 bases, and 0 bases had no gene match. The CDR3 sequence is CASGTGNQPQHF. The CDR3 coding sequence is TGTGCCAGCGGGACAGGGAATCAGCCCCAGCATTTT.

The V and J genes are TRBV5-4 and TRBJ2-5, with 12 bases matching TRBD2. J lost 2 bases, V lost 1 base, and 6 bases had no gene match. The germline CDR1 and CDR2 sequences are SGHNT and YYREEE (reference sequence). The CDR3 loop spans 17 amino acids. The CDR3 is CASSLLLAGGHQETQYF. CDR3 DNA sequence: TGTGCCAGCAGCTTGCTACTAGCGGGGGGCCATCAAGAGACCCAGTACTTC.

This chain links TRBV2 with TRBJ1-4; 7 nucleotides match TRBD1. CDR3 length: 15 amino acids. CDR1 and CDR2 from the germline V gene are SNHLY and FYNNEI. J was trimmed by 2 bases and V by 6 bases; bases with no gene match: 6. The CDR3 DNA follows: TGTGCCAGCAGCGGGACAGTTTCTACTAATGAAAAACTGTTTTTT. This sequence encodes CASSGTVSTNEKLFF. Using reference TRBV2 and TRBJ1-4 for the parts outside the CDR3, the full variable domain is EPEVTQTPSHQVTQMGQEVILRCVPISNHLYFYWYRQILGQKVEFLVSFYNNEISEKSEIFDDQFSVERPDGSNFTLKIRSTKLEDSAMYFCASSGTVSTNEKLFFGSGTQLSVL.

The chain recombines TRBV4-2 with TRBJ1-1, with 9 bases lining up with TRBD1. V lost 4 bases, J lost 4 bases, and 4 bases stayed unmatched. CDR3 length: 14 amino acids. Per germline, CDR1 LGHNA and CDR2 YNFKEQ. This CDR3 reads CASSPTGGSTEAFF. As DNA, the CDR3 is TGTGCCAGCAGCCCGACAGGGGGATCCACTGAAGCTTTCTTT.

The CDR3 DNA reads as TGTGCCAGCAGTCCCCCTACAGGGGGATTAGCTTTCTTT. Protein: CASSPPTGGLAFF. The chain links TRBV4-2 to TRBJ1-1; TRBD1 aligns across 8 bases. V lost 6 bases, J lost 10 bases, and 10 bases stayed unmatched. The CDR3 is made up of 13 amino acids. The V gene's germline CDR1 is LGHNA and CDR2 YNFKEQ.

This sequence joins TRBV7-9 and TRBJ2-3, with 13 bases that match TRBD2. This CDR3 has 15 residues. Germline values: CDR1 SEHNR, CDR2 FQNEAQ (reference sequence). Trimming took 6 bases from V and 2 from J; bases not matched to a gene: 2. The CDR3 reads CASRLAGGTTDTQYF. The CDR3 nucleotides are TGTGCCAGCAGACTAGCGGGGGGGACCACAGATACGCAGTATTTT.

This clone has only a few counts. The chain links TRBV14 to TRBJ2-6; D is undetermined. Trimming removed 4 bases from V and 4 bases from J, with 8 bases in between. Per the germline V gene, CDR1 is SGHDN and CDR2 is FVKESK. CDR3 length: 14 amino acids. CDR3 amino acids: CASSLIQGANVLTF. The CDR3 DNA is TGTGCCAGCAGCCTTATACAGGGGGCCAACGTCCTGACTTTC.